Shown below are 3 T cell receptor beta chains from a single sample sequenced in a study of control samples from healthy donors and cancer patients (dated by TCRdb to 2018 to 2020). The library came from the immunoSEQ multiplex PCR assay. TCRdb holds this immuneACCESS table with in-frame rearrangements only. Some clones are missing; in checked studies, unresolved V genes explain under half, and the rest has no known cause. This sample is represented by more than 75,000 clones; around 90% of them were singletons. The ten largest clones represent roughly 2% of the sample. Sequencing was carried out using PBMCs. The receptor source for this set is a woman in her sixties with head and neck cancer.

The chain employs TRBV5-4 and TRBJ1-6; TRBD1 matches at 7 bases. Germline values: CDR1 SGHNT, CDR2 YYREEE (reference sequence). V lost 4 bases and J lost 8; bases outside the gene matches: 9. This CDR3 region has 15 residues. CDR3 residues: CASSLYDRDDSPLHF. As DNA, the CDR3 is TGTGCCAGCAGCCTATACGACAGGGATGATTCACCCCTCCACTTT.

The V and J genes are TRBV9 and TRBJ1-3; weak D call: TRBD1 (5 bases). The germline CDR1 and CDR2 sequences are SGDLS and YYNGEE. The V gene lost 4 bases and the J gene lost 0 bases, with 8 bases spanning the gap. The CDR3 loop spans 14 amino acids. CDR3 nucleotides: TGTGCCAGCAGCCGGGGGGACTCTGGAAACACCATATATTTT. Translation gives CASSRGDSGNTIYF.

The chain recombines TRBV30 with TRBJ2-5, with 9 bases fitting TRBD1. The CDR3 is 14 residues long. Germline loops: CDR1 GTSNPN, CDR2 SVGIG (reference sequence). Trimming removed 1 base from V and 2 bases from J; junction bases left unmatched: 2. The CDR3 DNA sequence: TGTGCCTGGAGTGACGACAGGGGGCAAGAGACCCAGTACTTC. It yields the protein CAWSDDRGQETQYF.